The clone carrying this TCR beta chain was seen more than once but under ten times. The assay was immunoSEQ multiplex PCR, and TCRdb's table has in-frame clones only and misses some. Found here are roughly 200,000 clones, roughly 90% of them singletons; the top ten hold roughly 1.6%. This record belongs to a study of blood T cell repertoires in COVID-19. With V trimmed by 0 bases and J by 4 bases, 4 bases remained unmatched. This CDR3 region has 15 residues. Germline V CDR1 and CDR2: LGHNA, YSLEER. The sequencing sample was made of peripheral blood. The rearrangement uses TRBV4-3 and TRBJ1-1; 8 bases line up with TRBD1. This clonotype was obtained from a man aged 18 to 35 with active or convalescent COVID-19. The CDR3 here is CASSQDVTGGTEAFF. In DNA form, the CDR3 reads TGCGCCAGCAGCCAAGATGTAACAGGGGGCACTGAAGCTTTCTTT.